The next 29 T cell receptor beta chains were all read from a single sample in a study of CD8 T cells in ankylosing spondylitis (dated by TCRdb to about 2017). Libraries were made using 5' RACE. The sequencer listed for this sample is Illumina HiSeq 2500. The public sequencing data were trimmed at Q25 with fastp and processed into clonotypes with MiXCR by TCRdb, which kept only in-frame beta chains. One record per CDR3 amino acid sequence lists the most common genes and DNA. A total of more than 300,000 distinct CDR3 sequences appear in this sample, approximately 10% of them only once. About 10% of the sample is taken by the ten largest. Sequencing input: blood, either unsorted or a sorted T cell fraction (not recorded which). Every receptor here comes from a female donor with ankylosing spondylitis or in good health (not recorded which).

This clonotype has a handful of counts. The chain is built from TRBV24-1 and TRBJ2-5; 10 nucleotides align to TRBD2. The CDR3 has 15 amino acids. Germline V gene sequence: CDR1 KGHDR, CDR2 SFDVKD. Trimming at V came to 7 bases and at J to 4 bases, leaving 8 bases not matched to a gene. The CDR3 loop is CATSSYGTSVETQYF. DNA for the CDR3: TGTGCCACCAGCTCGTACGGGACTAGCGTAGAGACCCAGTACTTC.

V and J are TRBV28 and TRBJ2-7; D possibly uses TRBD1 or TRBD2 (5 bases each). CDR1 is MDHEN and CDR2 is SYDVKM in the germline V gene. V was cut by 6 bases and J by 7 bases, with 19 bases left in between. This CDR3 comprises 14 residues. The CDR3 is CASRPDRAWGEQYF. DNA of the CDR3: TGTGCCAGCAGGCCGGATCGGGCATGGGGGGAGCAGTACTTC.

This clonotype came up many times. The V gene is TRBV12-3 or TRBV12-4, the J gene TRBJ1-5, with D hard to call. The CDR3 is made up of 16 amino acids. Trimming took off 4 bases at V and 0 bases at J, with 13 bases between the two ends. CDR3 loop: CASSSQNLDSNQPQHF. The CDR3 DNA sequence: TGTGCCAGCAGTTCCCAGAACCTCGATAGCAATCAGCCCCAGCATTTT.

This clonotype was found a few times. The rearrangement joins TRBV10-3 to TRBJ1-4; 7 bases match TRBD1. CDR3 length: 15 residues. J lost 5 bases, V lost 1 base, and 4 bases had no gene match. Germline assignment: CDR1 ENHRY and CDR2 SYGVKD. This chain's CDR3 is CAISEWTGKNEKLFF. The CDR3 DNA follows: TGTGCCATCAGTGAGTGGACAGGAAAAAATGAAAAACTGTTTTTT.

CDR3 in DNA: TGTGCCACCATCCCGGTGGGCTGGGGCTTATATCAGCCCCAGCATTTT. This sequence encodes CATIPVGWGLYQPQHF. This chain joins TRBV28 and TRBJ1-5; possibly TRBD1 for D (5 bases). This CDR3 is built from 16 residues. CDR1 is MDHEN, CDR2 SYDVKM, per germline. V gave up 10 bases and J gave up 5 bases, with 24 bases separating them.

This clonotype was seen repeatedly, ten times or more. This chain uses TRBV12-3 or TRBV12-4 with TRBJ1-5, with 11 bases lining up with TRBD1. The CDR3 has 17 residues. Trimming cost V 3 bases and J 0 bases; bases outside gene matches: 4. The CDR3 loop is CASSLGQGVYSNQPQHF. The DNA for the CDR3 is TGTGCCAGCAGTTTGGGACAGGGGGTTTATAGCAATCAGCCCCAGCATTTT.

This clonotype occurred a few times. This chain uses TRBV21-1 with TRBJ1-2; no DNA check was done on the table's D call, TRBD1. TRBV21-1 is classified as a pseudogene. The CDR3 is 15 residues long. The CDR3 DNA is TGTGCCAGCAGCAGAGACAGCAGAGGGGGTTATGGCTACACCTTC. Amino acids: CASSRDSRGGYGYTF.

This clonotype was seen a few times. This CDR3 reads CASSSGGLVRRYNEQFF. The CDR3 coding sequence is TGTGCCAGTAGTAGCGGGGGACTAGTCAGGAGATACAATGAGCAGTTCTTC. The chain couples TRBV19 to TRBJ2-1; 8 bases are a match to TRBD2. The junction had 12 bases not matched to a gene; V was cut back by 4 bases and J by 4 bases. The CDR3 sequence is 17 residues long. CDR1 LNHDA and CDR2 SQIVND come from the germline V gene (reference sequence).

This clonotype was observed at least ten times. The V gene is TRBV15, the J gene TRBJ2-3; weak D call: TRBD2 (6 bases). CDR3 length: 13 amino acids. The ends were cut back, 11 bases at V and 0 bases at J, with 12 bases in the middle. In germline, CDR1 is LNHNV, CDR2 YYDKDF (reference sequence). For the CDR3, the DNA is TGTGCCTTCGGGGGAACTAGCACAGATACGCAGTATTTT. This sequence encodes CAFGGTSTDTQYF.

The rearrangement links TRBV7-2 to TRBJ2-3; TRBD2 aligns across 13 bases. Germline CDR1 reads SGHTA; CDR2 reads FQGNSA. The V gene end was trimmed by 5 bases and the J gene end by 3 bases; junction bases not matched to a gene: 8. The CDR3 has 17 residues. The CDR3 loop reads CASSPRTSGRLTDTQYF. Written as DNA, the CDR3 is TGTGCCAGCAGCCCCCGGACTAGCGGGAGACTAACAGATACGCAGTATTTT.

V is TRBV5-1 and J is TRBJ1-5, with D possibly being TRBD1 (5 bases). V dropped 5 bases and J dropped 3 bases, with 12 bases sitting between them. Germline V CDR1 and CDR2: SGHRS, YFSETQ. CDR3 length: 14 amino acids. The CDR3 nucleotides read TGCGCCAGCAGTCTGCAGGGAAACAATCAGCCCCAGCATTTT. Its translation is CASSLQGNNQPQHF.

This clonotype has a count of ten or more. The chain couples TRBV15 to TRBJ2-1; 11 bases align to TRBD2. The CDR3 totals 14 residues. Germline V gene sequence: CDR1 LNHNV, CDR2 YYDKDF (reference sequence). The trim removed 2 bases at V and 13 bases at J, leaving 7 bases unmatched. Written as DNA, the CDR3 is TGTGCCACCAGCAGACCAGGGACTAGCGGTGTCCAGTTCTTC. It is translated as CATSRPGTSGVQFF.

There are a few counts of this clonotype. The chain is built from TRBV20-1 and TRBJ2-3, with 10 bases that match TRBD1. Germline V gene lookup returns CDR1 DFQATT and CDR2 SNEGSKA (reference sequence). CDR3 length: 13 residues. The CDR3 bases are TGCACCCCGGGACAGGGGAGTTTAGATACGCAGTATTTT. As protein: CTPGQGSLDTQYF.

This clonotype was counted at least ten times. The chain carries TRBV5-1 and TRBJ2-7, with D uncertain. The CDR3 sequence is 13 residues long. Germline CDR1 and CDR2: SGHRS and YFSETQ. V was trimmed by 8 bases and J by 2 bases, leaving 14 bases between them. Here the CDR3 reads CASTVGIPYEQYF. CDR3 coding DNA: TGCGCCAGTACTGTAGGGATCCCCTACGAGCAGTACTTC.

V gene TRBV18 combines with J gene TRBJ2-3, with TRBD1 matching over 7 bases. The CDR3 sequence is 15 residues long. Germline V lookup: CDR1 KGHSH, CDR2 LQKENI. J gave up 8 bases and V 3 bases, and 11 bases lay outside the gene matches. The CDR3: CASSPAATGQGTQYF. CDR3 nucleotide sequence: TGTGCCAGCTCACCGGCAGCGACAGGGCAAGGTACGCAGTATTTT.

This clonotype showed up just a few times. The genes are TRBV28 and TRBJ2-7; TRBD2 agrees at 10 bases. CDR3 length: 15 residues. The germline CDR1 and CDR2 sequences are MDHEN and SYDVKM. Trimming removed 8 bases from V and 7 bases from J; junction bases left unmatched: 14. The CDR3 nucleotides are TGTGCCAGCTTAACTGGGGCTAGCGGGAGAGGAGAGCAGTACTTC. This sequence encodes CASLTGASGRGEQYF.

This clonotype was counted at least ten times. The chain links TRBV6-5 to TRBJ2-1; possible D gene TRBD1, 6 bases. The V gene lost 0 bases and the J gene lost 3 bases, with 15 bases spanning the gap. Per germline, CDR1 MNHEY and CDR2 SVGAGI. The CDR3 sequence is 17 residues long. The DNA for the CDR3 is TGTGCCAGCAGTTACTCGAAGCCCAGGACAGACTACAATGAGCAGTTCTTC. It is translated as CASSYSKPRTDYNEQFF.

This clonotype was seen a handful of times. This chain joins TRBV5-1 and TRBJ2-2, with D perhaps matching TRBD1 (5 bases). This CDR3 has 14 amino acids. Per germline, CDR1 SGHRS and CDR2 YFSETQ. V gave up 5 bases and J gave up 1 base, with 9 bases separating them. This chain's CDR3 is CASRLGQNTGELFF. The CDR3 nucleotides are TGCGCCAGCAGACTTGGACAGAACACCGGGGAGCTGTTTTTT.

The CDR3 nucleotides read TGTGCCAGCAGCTTAGGCGGACAGGCGGTGAACACTGAAGCTTTCTTT. Translation: CASSLGGQAVNTEAFF. This chain uses TRBV7-8 with TRBJ1-1, with 7 bases that match TRBD1. From germline, CDR1 is SGHVS and CDR2 FQNEAQ. The junction had 5 bases not matched to a gene; V was cut back by 1 base and J by 0 bases. The CDR3 has 16 residues.

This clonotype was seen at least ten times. The CDR3 loop reads CASSLQGGNSPLHF. The CDR3 DNA sequence: TGTGCCAGCAGTTTACAGGGCGGTAATTCACCCCTCCACTTT. This rearrangement joins TRBV12-3 or TRBV12-4 to TRBJ1-6, with D possibly being TRBD1 (5 bases). V lost 2 bases and J lost 6, with 8 bases in between. The CDR3 covers 14 residues.

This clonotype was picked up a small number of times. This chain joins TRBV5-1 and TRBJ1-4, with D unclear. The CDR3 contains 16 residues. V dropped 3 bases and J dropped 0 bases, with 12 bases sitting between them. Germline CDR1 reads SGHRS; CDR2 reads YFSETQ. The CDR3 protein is CASSWTSIATNEKLFF. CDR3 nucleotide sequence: TGCGCCAGCAGCTGGACCTCCATTGCAACTAATGAAAAACTGTTTTTT.

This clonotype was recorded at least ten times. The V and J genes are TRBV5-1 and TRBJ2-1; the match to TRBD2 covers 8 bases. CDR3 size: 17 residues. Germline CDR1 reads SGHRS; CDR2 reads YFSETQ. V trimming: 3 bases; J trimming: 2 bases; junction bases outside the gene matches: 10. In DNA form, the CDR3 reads TGCGCCAGCAGCTACGCTATAGCGGGAACGGCCTACAATGAGCAGTTCTTC. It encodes CASSYAIAGTAYNEQFF.

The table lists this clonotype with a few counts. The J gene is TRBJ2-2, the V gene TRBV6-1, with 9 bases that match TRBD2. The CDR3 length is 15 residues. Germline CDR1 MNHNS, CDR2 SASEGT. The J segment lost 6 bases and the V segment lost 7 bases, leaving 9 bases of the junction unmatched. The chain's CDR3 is CASTLSGGGAGELFF. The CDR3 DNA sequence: TGTGCCAGCACCCTTAGCGGCGGGGGGGCCGGGGAGCTGTTTTTT.

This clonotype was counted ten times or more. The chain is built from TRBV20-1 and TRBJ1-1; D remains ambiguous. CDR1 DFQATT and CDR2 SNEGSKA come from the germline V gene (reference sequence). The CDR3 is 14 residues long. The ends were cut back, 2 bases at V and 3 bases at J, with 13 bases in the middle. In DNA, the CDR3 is TGCAGTGCTAGACCTTTTTCACCGTACACTGAAGCTTTCTTT. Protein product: CSARPFSPYTEAFF.

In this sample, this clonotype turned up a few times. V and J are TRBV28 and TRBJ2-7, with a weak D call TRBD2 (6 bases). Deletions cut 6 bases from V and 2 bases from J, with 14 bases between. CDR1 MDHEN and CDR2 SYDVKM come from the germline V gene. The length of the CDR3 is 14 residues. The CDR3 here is CASRSRTTTYEQYF. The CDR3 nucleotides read TGTGCCAGCAGGAGTAGGACTACCACCTACGAGCAGTACTTC. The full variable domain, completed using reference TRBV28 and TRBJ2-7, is DVKVTQSSRYLVKRTGEKVFLECVQDMDHENMFWYRQDPGLGLRLIYFSYDVKMKEKGDIPEGYSVSREKKERFSLILESASTNQTSMYLCASRSRTTTYEQYFGPGTRLTVT.

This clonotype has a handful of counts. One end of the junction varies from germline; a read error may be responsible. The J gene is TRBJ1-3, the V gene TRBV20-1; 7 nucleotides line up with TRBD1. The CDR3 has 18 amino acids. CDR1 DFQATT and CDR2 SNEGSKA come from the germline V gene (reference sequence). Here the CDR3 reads CSALPLGSRGPPGYTIYF. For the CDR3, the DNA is TGCAGTGCGCTCCCCCTAGGTTCAAGGGGGCCTCCTGGATACACCATATATTTT.

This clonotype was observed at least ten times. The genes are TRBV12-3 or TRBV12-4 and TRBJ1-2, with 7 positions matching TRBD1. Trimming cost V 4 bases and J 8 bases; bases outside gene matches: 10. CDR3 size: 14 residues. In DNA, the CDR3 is TGTGCCAGCAGTTACCCGACAGGGCAACGAGGCTACACCTTC. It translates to CASSYPTGQRGYTF.

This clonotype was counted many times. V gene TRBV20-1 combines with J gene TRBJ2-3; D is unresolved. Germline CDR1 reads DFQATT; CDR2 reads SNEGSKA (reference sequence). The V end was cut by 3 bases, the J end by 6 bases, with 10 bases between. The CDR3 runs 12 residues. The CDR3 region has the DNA TGCAGTGCTAGTCCCCTCGGTGATACGCAGTATTTT. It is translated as CSASPLGDTQYF.

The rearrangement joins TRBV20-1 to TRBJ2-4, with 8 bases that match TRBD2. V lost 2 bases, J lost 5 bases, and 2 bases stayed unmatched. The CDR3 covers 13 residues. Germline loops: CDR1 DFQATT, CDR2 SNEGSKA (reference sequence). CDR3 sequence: CSARLLAENIQYF. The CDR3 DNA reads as TGCAGTGCTAGATTACTAGCGGAAAACATTCAGTACTTC.